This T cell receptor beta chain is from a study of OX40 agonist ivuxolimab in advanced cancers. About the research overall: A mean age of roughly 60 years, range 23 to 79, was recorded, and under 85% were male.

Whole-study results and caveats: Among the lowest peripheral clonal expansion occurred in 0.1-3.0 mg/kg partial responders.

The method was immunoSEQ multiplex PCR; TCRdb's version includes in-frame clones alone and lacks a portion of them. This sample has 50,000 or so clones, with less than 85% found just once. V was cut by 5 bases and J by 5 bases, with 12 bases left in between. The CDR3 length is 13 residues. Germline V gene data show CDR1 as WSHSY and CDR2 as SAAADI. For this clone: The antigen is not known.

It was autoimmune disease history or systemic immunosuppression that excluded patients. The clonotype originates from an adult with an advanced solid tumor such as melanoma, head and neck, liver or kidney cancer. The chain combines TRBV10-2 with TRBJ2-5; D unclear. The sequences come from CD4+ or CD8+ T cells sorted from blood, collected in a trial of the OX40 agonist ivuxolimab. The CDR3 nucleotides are TGCGCCAGCAGTTTGAACGGTGGGGAGACCCAGTACTTC. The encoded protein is CASSLNGGETQYF.